Listed below are T cell receptor beta chains from one sample, sequenced in a study of beta chain features in type 1 diabetes. Using immunoSEQ multiplex PCR, the repertoire was profiled, and TCRdb retains in-frame clones only, with some absent. The profile shows 400,000 or so clones, roughly an eighth of them singletons. Sequences were obtained from naive CD4+ T cells from blood. The receptors here all came from a woman between 18 and 29 years old with type 1 diabetes. CDR3s include the opening cysteine and the closing phenylalanine or tryptophan. Fields, in order: D gene, J gene, clone size, V gene, CDR3 protein, CDR3 DNA. D genes are given only for firm matches. Not every row has a clone size; where given, it reads once, few, many or a size class.

D gene: .
J gene: TRBJ1-1
clone size: .
V gene: TRBV7-3
CDR3 protein: CASSPGHANTEAFF
CDR3 DNA: TGTGCCAGCAGCCCCGGACATGCGAACACTGAAGCTTTCTTT

D gene: .
J gene: TRBJ1-1
clone size: .
V gene: TRBV5-1
CDR3 protein: CASSSGVLTEAFF
CDR3 DNA: TGCGCCAGCAGCTCGGGGGTTCTCACTGAAGCTTTCTTT

D gene: .
J gene: TRBJ1-2
clone size: .
V gene: TRBV11-2
CDR3 protein: CASSSGQFYGYTF
CDR3 DNA: TGTGCCAGCAGCTCTGGACAGTTCTATGGCTACACCTTC

D gene: .
J gene: TRBJ1-3
clone size: few
V gene: TRBV4-3
CDR3 protein: CASSQRQGNTIYF
CDR3 DNA: TGCGCCAGCAGCCAACGCCAGGGAAACACCATATATTTT

D gene: .
J gene: TRBJ2-6
clone size: .
V gene: TRBV14
CDR3 protein: CASSLHHSGANVLTF
CDR3 DNA: TGTGCCAGCAGCCTACACCACTCTGGGGCCAACGTCCTGACTTTC

D gene: TRBD2
J gene: TRBJ2-7
clone size: few
V gene: TRBV5-4
CDR3 protein: CASSPSGRSSYEQYF
CDR3 DNA: TGTGCCAGCAGTCCTAGCGGGAGGAGCTCCTACGAGCAGTACTTC

D gene: TRBD2
J gene: TRBJ2-1
clone size: few
V gene: TRBV7-9
CDR3 protein: CASSVGGRAHNEQFF
CDR3 DNA: TGTGCCAGCAGCGTGGGCGGGAGGGCCCACAATGAGCAGTTCTTC

D gene: .
J gene: TRBJ1-2
clone size: .
V gene: TRBV7-9
CDR3 protein: CASSTALQGNYGYTF
CDR3 DNA: TGTGCCAGCAGCACTGCCTTACAGGGAAACTATGGCTACACCTTC

D gene: .
J gene: TRBJ2-4
clone size: .
V gene: TRBV7-9
CDR3 protein: CASSLDQGSAKNIQYF
CDR3 DNA: TGTGCCAGCAGCTTAGATCAGGGTTCGGCCAAAAACATTCAGTACTTC

D gene: .
J gene: TRBJ1-2
clone size: few
V gene: TRBV7-2
CDR3 protein: CASSLRLHGYTF
CDR3 DNA: TGTGCCAGCAGCCTCCGTCTCCATGGCTACACCTTC

D gene: TRBD1
J gene: TRBJ1-1
clone size: .
V gene: TRBV7-2
CDR3 protein: CASSLGTGNTEAFF
CDR3 DNA: TGTGCCAGCAGCTTAGGGACAGGGAACACTGAAGCTTTCTTT

D gene: .
J gene: TRBJ2-7
clone size: .
V gene: TRBV6-5
CDR3 protein: CASRDRVGEQYF
CDR3 DNA: TGTGCCAGCAGGGACAGAGTCGGCGAGCAGTACTTC

D gene: .
J gene: TRBJ2-1
clone size: few
V gene: TRBV7-2
CDR3 protein: CASSLVRENEQFF
CDR3 DNA: TGTGCCAGCAGCTTAGTCCGGGAGAATGAGCAGTTCTTC

D gene: .
J gene: TRBJ2-3
clone size: few
V gene: TRBV6-5
CDR3 protein: CASSRGLGATDTQYF
CDR3 DNA: TGTGCCAGCAGCCGGGGACTTGGTGCCACAGATACGCAGTATTTT

D gene: .
J gene: TRBJ2-1
clone size: .
V gene: TRBV9
CDR3 protein: CASSVVSFGEQFF
CDR3 DNA: TGTGCCAGCAGCGTAGTCTCGTTCGGGGAGCAGTTCTTC

D gene: .
J gene: TRBJ2-7
clone size: few
V gene: TRBV28
CDR3 protein: CASDAGRRPLSEQYF
CDR3 DNA: TGTGCCAGCGACGCCGGGAGAAGACCCTTATCCGAGCAGTACTTC

D gene: TRBD1
J gene: TRBJ2-5
clone size: .
V gene: TRBV27
CDR3 protein: CASSLSWDRAETQYF
CDR3 DNA: TGTGCCAGCAGTTTATCGTGGGACAGGGCAGAGACCCAGTACTTC

D gene: TRBD1
J gene: TRBJ2-7
clone size: .
V gene: TRBV18
CDR3 protein: CASSQGQPYEQYF
CDR3 DNA: TGTGCCAGCTCCCAGGGACAGCCGTACGAGCAGTACTTC

D gene: TRBD1
J gene: TRBJ2-7
clone size: .
V gene: TRBV10-3
CDR3 protein: CAISESRQGSYEQYF
CDR3 DNA: TGTGCCATCAGTGAGTCAAGACAGGGTAGCTACGAGCAGTACTTC

D gene: TRBD2
J gene: TRBJ2-5
clone size: few
V gene: TRBV7-9
CDR3 protein: CASSLMPGGLQETQYF
CDR3 DNA: TGTGCCAGCAGCTTAATGCCGGGGGGGCTACAAGAGACCCAGTACTTC

D gene: TRBD2
J gene: TRBJ2-1
clone size: .
V gene: TRBV11-2
CDR3 protein: CASSPRASGNNEQFF
CDR3 DNA: TGTGCCAGCAGCCCCAGGGCTAGCGGAAACAATGAGCAGTTCTTC

D gene: .
J gene: TRBJ1-6
clone size: few
V gene: TRBV7-8
CDR3 protein: CASSLAGAPSSPLHF
CDR3 DNA: TGTGCCAGCAGCTTAGCAGGGGCTCCGTCTTCACCCCTCCACTTT

D gene: .
J gene: TRBJ1-5
clone size: few
V gene: TRBV5-1
CDR3 protein: CASSFSLDQPQHF
CDR3 DNA: TGCGCCAGCAGCTTTAGCCTAGATCAGCCCCAGCATTTT

D gene: .
J gene: TRBJ1-5
clone size: .
V gene: TRBV30
CDR3 protein: CAWSTSGIQPQHF
CDR3 DNA: TGTGCCTGGAGTACTTCGGGAATTCAGCCCCAGCATTTT

D gene: TRBD1
J gene: TRBJ2-3
clone size: few
V gene: TRBV5-4
CDR3 protein: CASSFDGQGPGNTQYF
CDR3 DNA: TGTGCCAGCAGCTTTGACGGACAGGGCCCAGGGAATACGCAGTATTTT

D gene: .
J gene: TRBJ2-5
clone size: once
V gene: TRBV28
CDR3 protein: CASRRDSRETQYF
CDR3 DNA: TGTGCCAGCAGGCGGGACTCACGAGAGACCCAGTACTTC

D gene: .
J gene: TRBJ2-7
clone size: .
V gene: TRBV20-1
CDR3 protein: CSAGTYEQYF
CDR3 DNA: TGCAGTGCTGGCACCTACGAGCAGTACTTC

D gene: TRBD1
J gene: TRBJ2-1
clone size: .
V gene: TRBV7-2
CDR3 protein: CASSSTGVGNEQFF
CDR3 DNA: TGTGCCAGCAGCTCGACAGGGGTTGGTAATGAGCAGTTCTTC

D gene: TRBD1
J gene: TRBJ1-2
clone size: .
V gene: TRBV2
CDR3 protein: CATPSAGQGNYGYTF
CDR3 DNA: TGTGCCACCCCATCGGCGGGACAGGGTAACTATGGCTACACCTTC

D gene: TRBD1
J gene: TRBJ1-5
clone size: .
V gene: TRBV18
CDR3 protein: CASSPGERGLSNQPQHF
CDR3 DNA: TGTGCCAGCTCACCCGGGGAGAGGGGGCTTAGCAATCAGCCCCAGCATTTT

D gene: TRBD1
J gene: TRBJ2-7
clone size: .
V gene: TRBV28
CDR3 protein: CASSGTVYEQYF
CDR3 DNA: TGTGCCAGCAGTGGGACAGTCTACGAGCAGTACTTC

D gene: .
J gene: TRBJ2-1
clone size: few
V gene: TRBV15
CDR3 protein: CATSRQRGRVVNNEQFF
CDR3 DNA: TGTGCCACCAGCAGACAGAGGGGGAGGGTAGTTAACAATGAGCAGTTCTTC

D gene: TRBD1
J gene: TRBJ2-7
clone size: .
V gene: TRBV4-1
CDR3 protein: CASSQTGTTYF
CDR3 DNA: TGCGCCAGCAGCCAGACAGGGACCACGTACTTC

D gene: .
J gene: TRBJ2-3
clone size: .
V gene: TRBV5-4
CDR3 protein: CASSGSGVGTDTQYF
CDR3 DNA: TGTGCCAGCAGCGGATCGGGAGTGGGTACAGATACGCAGTATTTT

D gene: TRBD2
J gene: TRBJ2-5
clone size: .
V gene: TRBV5-6
CDR3 protein: CASSLGSGGGTQYF
CDR3 DNA: TGTGCCAGCAGCTTGGGGTCGGGGGGAGGGACCCAGTACTTC

D gene: .
J gene: TRBJ1-1
clone size: few
V gene: TRBV5-1
CDR3 protein: CASSLLRGTEAFF
CDR3 DNA: TGCGCCAGCAGCCTACTAAGGGGAACTGAAGCTTTCTTT

D gene: .
J gene: TRBJ1-1
clone size: few
V gene: TRBV27
CDR3 protein: CASSSQENTEAFF
CDR3 DNA: TGTGCCAGCAGTAGTCAGGAAAACACTGAAGCTTTCTTT

D gene: .
J gene: TRBJ1-2
clone size: few
V gene: TRBV7-2
CDR3 protein: CASIKFMLGAANYGYTF
CDR3 DNA: TGTGCCAGCATCAAATTTATGCTGGGGGCGGCTAACTATGGCTACACCTTC

D gene: TRBD1
J gene: TRBJ1-5
clone size: .
V gene: TRBV9
CDR3 protein: CASSRQGDGNQPQHF
CDR3 DNA: TGTGCCAGCAGCCGCCAGGGGGATGGCAATCAGCCCCAGCATTTT

D gene: .
J gene: TRBJ1-2
clone size: few
V gene: TRBV6-4
CDR3 protein: CASSLTGSLGTNYGYTF
CDR3 DNA: TGTGCCAGCAGCCTGACAGGTTCCCTCGGGACTAACTATGGCTACACCTTC

D gene: TRBD1
J gene: TRBJ1-2
clone size: few
V gene: TRBV6-6
CDR3 protein: CASREGQIYGYTF
CDR3 DNA: TGTGCCAGCAGAGAGGGACAGATCTATGGCTACACCTTC

D gene: TRBD1
J gene: TRBJ2-1
clone size: .
V gene: TRBV7-8
CDR3 protein: CASSLPGTGINEQFF
CDR3 DNA: TGTGCCAGCAGCTTGCCCGGGACAGGGATAAATGAGCAGTTCTTC

D gene: .
J gene: TRBJ2-2
clone size: .
V gene: TRBV25-1
CDR3 protein: CASSEEGAGELFF
CDR3 DNA: TGTGCCAGCAGTGAAGAGGGTGCCGGGGAGCTGTTTTTT

D gene: TRBD1
J gene: TRBJ1-1
clone size: few
V gene: TRBV27
CDR3 protein: CASRRRQGRSPEAFF
CDR3 DNA: TGTGCCAGCAGAAGGCGACAGGGAAGGTCCCCTGAAGCTTTCTTT

D gene: .
J gene: TRBJ2-3
clone size: few
V gene: TRBV15
CDR3 protein: CATSRGSGGTDTQYF
CDR3 DNA: TGTGCCACCAGCAGGGGGTCAGGGGGGACAGATACGCAGTATTTT

D gene: .
J gene: TRBJ1-1
clone size: once
V gene: TRBV7-2
CDR3 protein: CASIREGNTEAFF
CDR3 DNA: TGTGCCAGCATCCGAGAGGGAAACACTGAAGCTTTCTTT

D gene: .
J gene: TRBJ1-1
clone size: .
V gene: TRBV18
CDR3 protein: CASSPGRVNTEAFF
CDR3 DNA: TGTGCCAGCTCACCAGGTCGGGTTAACACTGAAGCTTTCTTT

D gene: .
J gene: TRBJ1-5
clone size: .
V gene: TRBV21-1
CDR3 protein: CASSKSGENQPQHF
CDR3 DNA: TGTGCCAGCAGCAAAAGTGGAGAAAATCAGCCCCAGCATTTT

D gene: .
J gene: TRBJ2-7
clone size: few
V gene: TRBV2
CDR3 protein: CASSRTREQYF
CDR3 DNA: TGTGCCAGCAGCCGGACACGCGAGCAGTACTTC

D gene: .
J gene: TRBJ2-3
clone size: few
V gene: TRBV11-2
CDR3 protein: CASSLDGVNTQYF
CDR3 DNA: TGTGCCAGCAGCTTAGACGGGGTAAATACGCAGTATTTT

D gene: TRBD2
J gene: TRBJ2-3
clone size: few
V gene: TRBV29-1
CDR3 protein: CSVDGGRTDTQYF
CDR3 DNA: TGCAGCGTTGACGGCGGGAGGACAGATACGCAGTATTTT

D gene: .
J gene: TRBJ2-5
clone size: .
V gene: TRBV27
CDR3 protein: CASSFSGRGETQYF
CDR3 DNA: TGTGCCAGCAGTTTTTCCGGGAGAGGGGAGACCCAGTACTTC

D gene: .
J gene: TRBJ2-1
clone size: few
V gene: TRBV7-2
CDR3 protein: CASSFGGASYEQFF
CDR3 DNA: TGTGCCAGCAGCTTCGGGGGAGCCAGCTATGAGCAGTTCTTC

D gene: .
J gene: TRBJ1-2
clone size: .
V gene: TRBV28
CDR3 protein: CASRSRGRNGYTF
CDR3 DNA: TGTGCCAGCAGGAGCAGGGGACGGAATGGCTACACCTTC

D gene: TRBD2
J gene: TRBJ2-1
clone size: .
V gene: TRBV28
CDR3 protein: CASSLLAGLTYNEQFF
CDR3 DNA: TGTGCCAGCAGTCTCTTAGCGGGCCTCACCTACAATGAGCAGTTCTTC

D gene: .
J gene: TRBJ1-6
clone size: .
V gene: TRBV7-2
CDR3 protein: CASSLTGVPHNSPLHF
CDR3 DNA: TGTGCCAGCAGCTTAACGGGGGTTCCACATAATTCACCCCTCCACTTT

D gene: .
J gene: TRBJ1-1
clone size: few
V gene: TRBV9
CDR3 protein: CASSAGGTKNTEAFF
CDR3 DNA: TGTGCCAGCAGCGCGGGGGGGACAAAGAACACTGAAGCTTTCTTT